These T cell receptor beta chains were read from a single sample in a study of cytomegalovirus exposure and HLA in healthy donors. Only in-frame clones appear in the TCRdb table, and some are missing; sequencing was by immunoSEQ multiplex PCR. The sample has 150,000 to 160,000 clones, approximately 80% seen once. The material sequenced was PBMCs. The receptors derive from a woman in her fifties or sixties in good health and CMV-seropositive. Both conserved end residues are part of each CDR3. D genes are given only for firm matches. A clone size is listed for some rows: how often the clone was seen (once, few, many), or a class if it is expanded.

J gene,clone size,D gene,V gene,CDR3 protein,CDR3 DNA
TRBJ1-2,.,.,TRBV4-3,CASSQVSGIANYGYTF,TGCGCCAGCAGCCAAGTATCGGGGATAGCTAACTATGGCTACACCTTC
TRBJ2-7,few,TRBD1,TRBV27,CASSSRGHEQYF,TGTGCCAGCAGTAGCAGGGGGCACGAGCAGTACTTC
TRBJ1-1,.,TRBD1,TRBV10-3,CAISDPGQGMGYAEAFF,TGTGCCATCAGTGATCCCGGACAGGGGATGGGGTACGCTGAAGCTTTCTTT
TRBJ1-3,.,TRBD1,TRBV11-2,CASSELVGGQVRAGNTIYF,TGTGCCAGCAGCGAATTGGTCGGAGGACAGGTTCGAGCTGGAAACACCATATATTTT
TRBJ2-7,.,.,TRBV19,CASSISGHSSYEQYF,TGTGCCAGTAGTATCTCGGGACACAGTTCCTACGAGCAGTACTTC
TRBJ1-1,.,.,TRBV7-6,CASSLELAGLNDTEAFF,TGTGCCAGCAGCTTAGAGTTGGCAGGGCTGAATGACACTGAAGCTTTCTTT
TRBJ2-3,.,TRBD2,TRBV2,CASGTGGSTDTQYF,TGTGCCAGCGGAACGGGGGGGAGCACAGATACGCAGTATTTT
TRBJ1-1,few,.,TRBV5-4,CASSAQDTEAFF,TGTGCCAGCAGCGCTCAGGACACTGAAGCTTTCTTT
TRBJ2-7,.,TRBD2,TRBV10-2,CASSEPAGPHEEQYF,TGCGCCAGCAGTGAACCAGCGGGGCCCCATGAAGAGCAGTACTTC
TRBJ2-3,.,.,TRBV28,CASSPPGLLTDTQYF,TGTGCCAGCAGCCCTCCGGGACTTTTAACAGATACGCAGTATTTT
TRBJ2-2,.,.,TRBV9,CASNPDTGELFF,TGTGCCAGCAATCCGGACACCGGGGAGCTGTTTTTT
TRBJ2-7,.,.,TRBV21-1,CASSSRDSPYYEQYF,TGTGCCAGCAGCTCTCGAGACAGCCCATACTACGAGCAGTACTTC
TRBJ1-3,.,.,TRBV5-1,CASSPGLVSSSGNTIYF,TGCGCCAGCAGCCCTGGACTCGTATCTAGCTCTGGAAACACCATATATTTT
TRBJ1-2,few,.,TRBV7-8,CASSLSSLGGDGYTF,TGTGCCAGCAGCCTATCGAGCCTCGGAGGCGACGGCTACACCTTC
TRBJ2-3,.,.,TRBV21-1,CASSRGGRIDTQYF,TGTGCCAGCAGTAGGGGGGGCAGGATAGATACGCAGTATTTT
TRBJ2-1,.,TRBD2,TRBV7-9,CASSFKRGGRDEQFF,TGTGCCAGCAGCTTTAAACGGGGGGGCCGGGATGAGCAGTTCTTC
TRBJ1-1,.,.,TRBV2,CASTQTGEQGNTEAFF,TGTGCCAGCACCCAGACAGGTGAGCAAGGGAACACTGAAGCTTTCTTT
TRBJ2-5,.,.,TRBV7-2,CASSLLALRETQYF,TGTGCCAGCAGCTTACTTGCTCTTCGGGAGACCCAGTACTTC
TRBJ2-7,.,.,TRBV7-2,CASSPDKTYEQYF,TGTGCCAGCAGCCCAGACAAGACCTACGAGCAGTACTTC
TRBJ2-1,.,TRBD1,TRBV15,CATSRLTGLNINEQFF,TGTGCCACCAGCAGATTGACAGGGTTAAATATCAATGAGCAGTTCTTC
TRBJ2-1,few,.,TRBV13,CASSLAWGGEQFF,TGTGCCAGCAGCTTAGCCTGGGGCGGTGAGCAGTTCTTC
TRBJ1-2,once,TRBD1,TRBV5-4,CASSLAGGGYTF,TGTGCCAGCAGCTTGGCAGGGGGCGGCTACACCTTC
TRBJ2-2,.,TRBD1,TRBV9,CASSPRQGFTGELFF,TGTGCCAGCAGTCCTCGACAGGGCTTCACCGGGGAGCTGTTTTTT
TRBJ2-3,.,TRBD1,TRBV5-6,CASSLEGGQGTDTQYF,TGTGCCAGCAGCTTGGAAGGGGGACAGGGAACAGATACGCAGTATTTT
TRBJ2-7,.,TRBD1,TRBV14,CASSQYSGQAHEQYF,TGTGCCAGCAGCCAATATTCCGGACAGGCCCACGAGCAGTACTTC
TRBJ2-3,.,.,TRBV20-1,CSARDIDTQYF,TGCAGTGCTAGAGATATAGATACGCAGTATTTT
TRBJ1-1,.,TRBD1,TRBV18,CASGSTGVDTEAFF,TGTGCCAGCGGGTCGACAGGGGTGGACACTGAAGCTTTCTTT
TRBJ2-7,.,TRBD2,TRBV27,CASSLGLAGAEQYF,TGTGCCAGCAGTTTAGGACTAGCGGGGGCCGAGCAGTACTTC
TRBJ1-3,.,.,TRBV6-1,CASSLQSFF,TGTGCCAGCAGCCTACAGAGTTTTTTT
TRBJ2-7,.,.,TRBV21-1,CASSTPPKQGLGEQYF,TGTGCCAGCAGCACTCCGCCAAAACAGGGGCTTGGGGAGCAGTACTTC
TRBJ2-3,once,TRBD2,TRBV9,CASSGARTGTLAGDSDTQYF,TGTGCCAGCAGCGGGGCGAGGACAGGCACTCTAGCGGGGGACTCAGATACGCAGTATTTT
TRBJ1-2,.,.,TRBV6-1,CASSEGRVWSNYGYTF,TGTGCCAGCAGTGAAGGGAGGGTTTGGTCTAACTATGGCTACACCTTC
TRBJ2-3,.,TRBD2,TRBV13,CASSFPSGGTDTQYF,TGTGCCAGCAGCTTTCCTAGCGGGGGCACAGATACGCAGTATTTT
TRBJ2-4,.,.,TRBV15,CATSRGGSAPENIQYF,TGTGCCACCAGCAGAGGAGGCTCGGCCCCAGAAAACATTCAGTACTTC
TRBJ1-2,few,TRBD1,TRBV5-1,CASSLEQGAWTF,TGCGCCAGCAGCTTGGAGCAGGGGGCGTGGACCTTC
TRBJ2-3,.,TRBD1,TRBV7-8,CASSLGLRGLADTQYF,TGTGCCAGCAGCTTAGGGCTCAGGGGGCTGGCAGATACGCAGTATTTT
TRBJ2-1,.,.,TRBV5-1,CASSLEQAVYEQFF,TGCGCCAGCAGCTTGGAGCAGGCTGTCTATGAGCAGTTCTTC
TRBJ1-3,.,.,TRBV9,CASSDGPQDSGNTIYF,TGTGCCAGCAGCGACGGCCCACAGGACTCTGGAAACACCATATATTTT
TRBJ1-5,.,.,TRBV5-6,CASSLADQPQHF,TGTGCCAGCAGCTTGGCTGATCAGCCCCAGCATTTT
TRBJ2-7,hyperexpanded,TRBD1,TRBV18,CASSQDREVSYEQYF,TGTGCCAGCTCACAGGACAGGGAAGTCTCCTACGAGCAGTACTTC
TRBJ2-3,.,TRBD1,TRBV10-2,CASRDRRSTDTQYF,TGCGCCAGCCGGGACAGAAGATCCACAGATACGCAGTATTTT
TRBJ1-5,.,TRBD1,TRBV6-5,CASSFRGNQPQHF,TGTGCCAGCAGTTTCAGGGGGAACCAGCCCCAGCATTTT
TRBJ1-4,once,.,TRBV7-6,CASSPSPGVTNEKLFF,TGTGCCAGCAGCCCATCCCCGGGGGTGACTAATGAAAAACTGTTTTTT
TRBJ1-2,.,.,TRBV2,CARTTGIYGYTF,TGTGCCAGAACAACAGGGATCTATGGCTACACCTTC
TRBJ2-7,.,TRBD2,TRBV6-1,CASSPTSGGVYEQYF,TGTGCCAGCAGCCCGACTAGCGGGGGAGTCTACGAGCAGTACTTC
TRBJ1-2,.,.,TRBV4-3,CASSQDIGHPYGYTF,TGCGCCAGCAGCCAAGATATTGGACACCCCTATGGCTACACCTTC
TRBJ2-1,.,.,TRBV29-1,CTVRRGNEQFF,TGCACTGTGAGGCGAGGAAATGAGCAGTTCTTC